These T cell receptor beta chains were read from a single sample in a study of blood T cell repertoires in COVID-19. TCRdb's copy holds only in-frame clones and misses some; the assay was immunoSEQ multiplex PCR. This sample has over 65,000 clones, with 75% to 90% found just once. The sample consisted of peripheral blood. These receptors all stem from a man in his forties or fifties with active or convalescent COVID-19. The CDR3 runs from the conserved cysteine through the conserved F or W. Clone size is given for some rows only: seen once, a few or many times, or a class if the clone is expanded.

TRBV3-1/TRBV3-2	TRBJ2-5	-	CASRLQGQETQYF
TRBV5-1	TRBJ2-7	-	CASRRDGDEQYF
TRBV5-1	TRBJ1-1	-	CASSSLLVTAGVSTEAFF
TRBV7-2	TRBJ2-1	-	CASSRTGTDWIEQFF
TRBV5-1	TRBJ1-2	-	CASSSAQGTALGYTF
TRBV21-1	TRBJ1-5	few	CASSKQADSNQPQHF
TRBV2	TRBJ2-7	-	CASSGGLAGPYEQYF
TRBV5-1	TRBJ2-1	-	CASSLGLSSYNEQFF
TRBV5-1	TRBJ2-5	-	CASRRSTEETQYF
TRBV5-1	TRBJ2-2	-	CASSLVSNTGELFF
TRBV24-1	TRBJ2-1	-	CATSRSGTENEQFF
TRBV3-1/TRBV3-2	TRBJ1-2	-	CASSQARGSGKGYTF
TRBV5-1	TRBJ2-1	-	CASSLGASGRAGEQFF
TRBV30	TRBJ1-2	-	CAWSLREDYGYTF
TRBV30	TRBJ1-5	-	CAWSADRGNQPQHF
TRBV24-1	TRBJ2-1	-	CATSDDSIYEQFF
TRBV4-3	TRBJ2-3	once	CASSQFLRGTDTQYF
TRBV5-6	TRBJ1-2	-	CASSWAGNNYGYTF
TRBV30	TRBJ2-7	-	CAWTRDPGLEQYF
TRBV5-1	TRBJ2-7	-	CASSVIQGGTSEQYF
TRBV14	TRBJ1-1	once	CASSQAGWGTEAFF
TRBV7-2	TRBJ2-1	-	CASSGRDEVYNEQFF
TRBV28	TRBJ2-7	once	CASSLLRAPYEQYF
TRBV5-1	TRBJ2-3	-	CASSLGSGGADTQYF
TRBV24-1	TRBJ1-5	-	CATSDSRTARGQPQHF
TRBV19	TRBJ2-1	-	CASSGRLAGGLNEQFF
TRBV4-2	TRBJ2-5	-	CASSQDPDHQETQYF
TRBV7-6	TRBJ2-1	-	CASSPSLAGEYNEQFF
TRBV12-1	TRBJ2-2	-	CASSWGPGGTGELFF
TRBV11-2	TRBJ1-2	-	CASSLDLARATGGFGYTF
TRBV6-6	TRBJ2-3	-	CASRRQGTDTQYF
TRBV5-1	TRBJ2-1	once	CASSLETGYNEQFF
TRBV10-2	TRBJ1-2	-	CASSVGQGAVGYTF
TRBV6-5	TRBJ1-2	-	CASSYNGQLSYGYTF
TRBV6-5	TRBJ2-5	-	CASSYARPSQETQYF
TRBV7-2	TRBJ1-6	-	CASSLIEDSPLHF
TRBV19	TRBJ1-1	once	CASNLLRGTEAFF
TRBV19	TRBJ1-1	-	CASSMVRQFGDTEAFF
TRBV24-1	TRBJ2-3	-	CATSDSETGGLGTQYF
TRBV10-2	TRBJ2-1	-	CASSVSGRGNEQFF
TRBV6-5	TRBJ1-2	-	CASRTAEHGYTF
TRBV7-2	TRBJ2-5	once	CASSAGQGTGETQYF
TRBV5-1	TRBJ2-5	-	CASSSGQGGLGQETQYF
TRBV4-1	TRBJ1-1	-	CASSQVSSGAGGNTEAFF
TRBV27	TRBJ2-2	-	CASGWGRGQDTGELFF
TRBV20-1	TRBJ1-1	-	CSASRGNTEAFF
TRBV28	TRBJ2-5	-	CASSQTTGPKSWWETQYF
TRBV19	TRBJ1-1	once	CASSERLAEAFF
TRBV6-2/TRBV6-3	TRBJ2-3	-	CASSYPADTQYF
TRBV18	TRBJ1-4	-	CASSRDRERDEKLFF
TRBV9	TRBJ1-1	-	CASSVDPEAGTEAFF
TRBV19	TRBJ2-7	once	CASSIARTGTHYEQYF
TRBV7-6	TRBJ2-1	-	CASSHPLSGIEQFF
TRBV11-2	TRBJ2-3	-	CASSPGLSTDTQYF
TRBV10-3	TRBJ2-2	-	CANRQGGTGELFF
TRBV7-2	TRBJ2-7	-	CASSLVWNSGGSTYEQYF
TRBV11-2	TRBJ2-1	once	CASRHNTGRGHEQFF
TRBV6-5	TRBJ2-3	-	CASRRQDTQYF